The T cell receptor (beta chain) described here comes from a study of tumor-infiltrating lymphocytes in localized non-small cell lung cancer. CDR3 size: 15 residues. V lost 4 bases and J 2 bases, leaving 14 bases between the germline ends. The germline gives CDR1 SGHVS, CDR2 FQNEAQ. The assay was immunoSEQ multiplex PCR, and TCRdb's table has in-frame clones only and misses some. The sample holds 15,000 to 20,000 clones, around 76% seen once. Study-wide results and caveats: TCRbeta sequencing showed higher T cell infiltration in tumors than uninvolved lung. Only some patients had TCR sequencing, depending on available tissue. Tumor T-cell fraction was not associated with recurrence-free survival. Different pieces of the same tissue were used for each assay.

Worth noting for this clone: Its cognate antigen is unknown.

Sequencing was done on a sample of lung tumor tissue. This receptor was obtained from a human donor with non-small cell lung cancer. The V gene is TRBV7-8, the J gene TRBJ1-2, with D possibly being TRBD1 (5 bases). For the CDR3, the DNA is TGTGCCAGCAGCTCGGCCGGGACTTTCAACTATGGCTACACCTTC. Its protein is CASSSAGTFNYGYTF.